The 14 T cell receptor beta chains reported below all come from one sample, sequenced in a study of blood T cell repertoires in COVID-19. Repertoires were generated with immunoSEQ multiplex PCR, while TCRdb's copy carries only in-frame clones and drops some. Counted here are 220,000 or so clones, roughly 83% occurring once; the ten biggest clones make up approximately 2.1%. Specimen: PBMCs or T cells enriched from blood (not recorded which). The receptor source for this set is a woman aged 50 to 65 who had recovered from COVID-19.

The V and J genes are TRBV7-3 and TRBJ2-2, with TRBD1 matching over 11 bases. This CDR3 is built from 15 residues. Trimming cost V 5 bases and J 6 bases; bases outside gene matches: 5. Germline CDR1 SGHTA, CDR2 FQGTGA. For the CDR3, the DNA is TGTGCCAGCAGCCGGGACAGGGGGACCGCCGGGGAGCTGTTTTTT. Translation: CASSRDRGTAGELFF.

The chain employs TRBV5-1 and TRBJ1-5; D ambiguous. Germline values: CDR1 SGHRS, CDR2 YFSETQ. V lost 5 bases and J 1 base, leaving 13 bases between the germline ends. CDR3 length: 15 residues. CDR3 coding DNA: TGCGCCAGCAGACCCGGTCCCGGGAGCAATCAGCCCCAGCATTTT. Protein: CASRPGPGSNQPQHF. The variable domain in full, completed from reference TRBV5-1 and TRBJ1-5, reads KAGVTQTPRYLIKTRGQQVTLSCSPISGHRSVSWYQQTPGQGLQFLFEYFSETQRNKGNFPGRFSGRQFSNSRSEMNVSTLELGDSALYLCASRPGPGSNQPQHFGDGTRLSIL.

This clone has just a few counts. The chain recombines TRBV6-6 with TRBJ1-5, with 7 bases lining up with TRBD1. The CDR3 extends over 13 amino acids. Unmatched junction bases numbered 4, after V lost 7 bases and J lost 4 bases. Germline CDR1 and CDR2: MNHNY and SVGAGI (reference sequence). This CDR3 is CASKDRINQPQHF. CDR3 nucleotide sequence: TGTGCCAGCAAGGACAGGATAAATCAGCCCCAGCATTTT.

The chain links TRBV24-1 to TRBJ2-1, with 7 positions matching TRBD1. Germline V gene data show CDR1 as KGHDR and CDR2 as SFDVKD. The V and J ends lost 2 bases and 0 bases, in that order; junction bases with no gene match: 9. The CDR3 loop spans 18 amino acids. Here the CDR3 DNA reads TGTGCCACCAGTGATTGGAGGACAGGTAAGAGCTCCTACAATGAGCAGTTCTTC. This codes for CATSDWRTGKSSYNEQFF.

The chain has TRBV11-2 and TRBJ1-5, with D perhaps matching TRBD1 (6 bases). Germline lookup yields CDR1 SGHAT and CDR2 FQNNGV. V lost 1 base and J 6 bases, leaving 13 bases between the germline ends. CDR3 length: 15 residues. CDR3 amino acids: CASSLGQGWAQPQHF. The CDR3 nucleotides are TGTGCCAGCAGCTTAGGCCAGGGGTGGGCTCAGCCCCAGCATTTT.

The gene calls are TRBV11-3 and TRBJ2-5, with TRBD2 matching over 10 bases. The V segment lost 1 base and the J segment 2 bases; nucleotides outside the gene matches: 10. Germline-derived CDR1 and CDR2 are SGHNT and YENEEA. This CDR3 has 18 residues. The CDR3 is CASSLGASGGLKQETQYF. The CDR3 DNA is TGTGCCAGCAGCTTAGGGGCTAGCGGGGGACTAAAACAAGAGACCCAGTACTTC.

The genes are TRBV6-1 and TRBJ1-2, with 7 bases lining up with TRBD1. This CDR3 has 13 amino acids. Germline values: CDR1 MNHNS, CDR2 SASEGT. V trimming: 2 bases; J trimming: 6 bases; junction bases outside the gene matches: 3. The CDR3 bases are TGTGCCAGCAGTGAACAGGGGACAGATGGCTACACCTTC. It codes for CASSEQGTDGYTF.

This chain connects TRBV5-1 to TRBJ2-7; 10 bases agree with TRBD2. Losses at the gene ends were 2 bases for V and 5 bases for J; bases not matched to a gene: 4. The CDR3 covers 14 residues. Germline values: CDR1 SGHRS, CDR2 YFSETQ. CDR3 protein: CASSLAGGPNEQYF. As DNA, the CDR3 is TGCGCCAGCAGCTTAGCGGGAGGGCCTAACGAGCAGTACTTC.

J is TRBJ2-5 and V is TRBV27; a weak D match, TRBD1 (5 bases). Trimming removed 5 bases from V and 7 bases from J, with 14 bases in between. There are 13 residues in the CDR3. The germline V gene has CDR1 MNHEY and CDR2 SMNVEV (reference sequence). The DNA for the CDR3 is TGTGCCAGCAGTCCTCAGGGATTCGGGACCCAGTACTTC. This sequence encodes CASSPQGFGTQYF.

This sequence joins TRBV7-2 and TRBJ1-4, with D tentatively TRBD1 (6 bases). Trimming stripped 5 bases from V and 0 bases from J, with 19 bases between. This CDR3 contains 18 residues. Germline V gene lookup returns CDR1 SGHTA and CDR2 FQGNSA. As DNA, the CDR3 is TGTGCCAGCAGCCCGGTGACAGGCGGTATTGCAACTAATGAAAAACTGTTTTTT. This codes for CASSPVTGGIATNEKLFF.

This chain joins TRBV6-5 and TRBJ2-3; no reliable D call. The CDR3 has 15 residues. Trimming pared 0 bases from V and 8 bases from J, leaving 15 bases between. Germline lookup yields CDR1 MNHEY and CDR2 SVGAGI. This chain's CDR3 is CASSYSISPPSTQYF. CDR3 nucleotide sequence: TGTGCCAGCAGTTACTCCATCTCCCCTCCCAGTACGCAGTATTTT.

The chain joins TRBV7-2 to TRBJ1-2; TRBD1 matches at 7 bases. The CDR3 runs 14 residues. Germline V gives CDR1 SGHTA, CDR2 FQGNSA. V dropped 5 bases and J dropped 5; count of bases not matched to a gene: 8. The CDR3 region is CASSLQGQWYGYTF. CDR3 bases: TGTGCCAGCAGCCTACAGGGGCAGTGGTATGGCTACACCTTC.

This chain uses TRBV6-2 or TRBV6-3 with TRBJ2-7; D perhaps matches TRBD1 (6 bases). Trimming pared 5 bases from V and 3 bases from J, leaving 11 bases between. CDR3 length: 13 amino acids. Germline V gene data show CDR1 as MNHEY and CDR2 as SVGEGT. The CDR3 DNA is TGTGCCAGCAGTATACAGACAGGCTACGAGCAGTACTTC. Protein sequence: CASSIQTGYEQYF.

The chain is built from TRBV11-2 and TRBJ2-7, with D possibly being TRBD2 (6 bases). Germline CDR1 reads SGHAT; CDR2 reads FQNNGV. Between the trimmed V and J ends, which lost 5 bases and 4 bases, there was a span of 24 bases. There are 17 residues in the CDR3. CDR3 nucleotide sequence: TGTGCCAGCAGCCGAGATGCGGTCGGAGGGTTCTTATACGAGCAGTACTTC. Encoded protein: CASSRDAVGGFLYEQYF.